One and the same sample provided the 19 T cell receptor beta chains below, sequenced in a study of T cells in localized non-small cell lung cancer. The data were produced by immunoSEQ multiplex PCR, yet TCRdb's version contains in-frame clones alone and is incomplete. The table records fewer than 100,000 clones, 80% of them present only once. The source was peripheral blood, collected before any cancer treatment. These receptors all stem from a female donor of 60 years or more with stage I lung adenocarcinoma.

This chain uses TRBV14 with TRBJ1-1; D might be TRBD1 (5 bases). The CDR3 is 12 residues long. CDR1 and CDR2 from the germline V gene are SGHDN and FVKESK. V lost 1 base and J 10 bases, leaving 10 bases between the germline ends. The CDR3 DNA reads TGTGCCAGCAGCCAAGGCGGGGGACGAGCTTTCTTT. This encodes CASSQGGGRAFF.

The V and J genes are TRBV28 and TRBJ2-3; D is undetermined. V lost 4 bases, J lost 7 bases, and 9 bases lay in between. The CDR3 has 12 residues. CDR1 and CDR2 from the germline V gene are MDHEN and SYDVKM. In DNA, the CDR3 is TGTGCCAGCAGTTCTAACCATCATACGCAGTATTTT. Translation gives CASSSNHHTQYF.

This sequence joins TRBV14 and TRBJ1-4; no firm D call. The V end was cut by 0 bases, the J end by 0 bases, with 8 bases between. The CDR3 is 16 residues long. Germline loops: CDR1 SGHDN, CDR2 FVKESK. The CDR3 protein is CASSQEFLATNEKLFF. CDR3 bases: TGTGCCAGCAGCCAAGAATTTCTTGCAACTAATGAAAAACTGTTTTTT.

This rearrangement joins TRBV5-1 to TRBJ2-5; no clear D. The end of the DNA aligns better with TRBJ2-7, so the J call may be wrong. There are 15 residues in the CDR3. Per the germline V gene, CDR1 is SGHRS and CDR2 is YFSETQ. As DNA, the CDR3 is TGCGCCAGCAGCTTGGGGCCAGGAAGCTCCTACGAGCAGTACTTC. Encoded protein: CASSLGPGSSYEQYF.

The rearrangement uses TRBV4-3 and TRBJ2-1; no clear D. V lost 0 bases, J lost 2 bases, and 5 bases lay in between. This CDR3 comprises 14 residues. Germline-derived CDR1 and CDR2 are LGHNA and YSLEER. The CDR3 sequence is CASSQEATYNEQFF. The CDR3 nucleotides are TGCGCCAGCAGCCAAGAGGCCACCTACAATGAGCAGTTCTTC.

The rearrangement uses TRBV5-1 and TRBJ1-1; the match to TRBD1 covers 10 bases. Per germline, CDR1 SGHRS and CDR2 YFSETQ. V lost 6 bases, J lost 5 bases, and 7 bases stayed unmatched. The CDR3 length is 14 residues. The CDR3 nucleotides read TGCGCCAGCAACCACGGGACAGGGGCTACTGAAGCTTTCTTT. Its protein is CASNHGTGATEAFF.

The genes are TRBV5-1 and TRBJ1-5; 7 nucleotides agree with TRBD1. CDR1 is SGHRS and CDR2 is YFSETQ in the germline V gene. The ends lost 3 bases at V and 3 bases at J; junction bases unmatched: 6. The CDR3 has 15 residues. CDR3 DNA: TGCGCCAGCAGCTCCACAGGGGATAACAATCAGCCCCAGCATTTT. This translates into CASSSTGDNNQPQHF. Filled out from reference TRBV5-1 and TRBJ1-5, the complete variable domain reads KAGVTQTPRYLIKTRGQQVTLSCSPISGHRSVSWYQQTPGQGLQFLFEYFSETQRNKGNFPGRFSGRQFSNSRSEMNVSTLELGDSALYLCASSSTGDNNQPQHFGDGTRLSIL.

This clone has only a few counts. This chain links TRBV7-2 with TRBJ2-1, with 7 bases identical to TRBD1. Germline loops: CDR1 SGHTA, CDR2 FQGNSA. The CDR3 sequence is 15 residues long. The V and J ends lost 0 bases and 3 bases, in that order; junction bases with no gene match: 2. CDR3 residues: CASSLAAGGYNEQFF. CDR3 bases: TGTGCCAGCAGCTTAGCCGCAGGGGGCTACAATGAGCAGTTCTTC.

The chain couples TRBV6-5 to TRBJ1-3; a weak D match, TRBD1 (6 bases). The length of the CDR3 is 13 residues. Germline CDR1 is MNHEY and CDR2 is SVGAGI. V shed 6 bases and J shed 4 bases, with 10 bases lying between them. CDR3 in amino acids: CASSGTPGNTIYF. In DNA form, the CDR3 reads TGTGCCAGCAGCGGGACACCAGGAAACACCATATATTTT.

The V call is TRBV20-1, the J call TRBJ2-1; no clear D gene. The germline V and J ends were trimmed by 5 bases and 1 base, with 3 bases remaining between them. The germline V gene has CDR1 DFQATT and CDR2 SNEGSKA (reference sequence). The CDR3 sequence is 11 residues long. CDR3 residues: CSARSYNEQFF. As DNA, the CDR3 is TGCAGTGCTCGTTCCTACAATGAGCAGTTCTTC.

This chain connects TRBV28 to TRBJ2-7, with 9 nucleotides matching TRBD2. Germline-derived CDR1 and CDR2 are MDHEN and SYDVKM. V lost 6 bases, J lost 3 bases, and 3 bases stayed unmatched. This CDR3 is built from 13 residues. The CDR3 DNA reads TGTGCCAGCAGGCTAGCGGGACTCTACGAGCAGTACTTC. This gives the protein CASRLAGLYEQYF.

CDR3 sequence: CASSPAGRGEDTQYF. The CDR3 region has the DNA TGTGCCAGCAGCCCCGCGGGGCGGGGGGAGGATACGCAGTATTTT. This chain joins TRBV7-2 and TRBJ2-3, with 8 positions matching TRBD2. Germline trimming cut 5 bases from V and 6 bases from J; bases unmatched to any gene: 10. CDR1 is SGHTA and CDR2 is FQGNSA in the germline V gene. The CDR3 has 15 residues.

J is TRBJ1-2 and V is TRBV6-6; tentatively, D is TRBD1 (5 bases). The V end was cut by 8 bases, the J end by 6 bases, with 19 bases between. Germline assignment: CDR1 MNHNY and CDR2 SVGAGI (reference sequence). The length of the CDR3 is 14 residues. The CDR3 sequence: CASALPGWGNGYTF. The CDR3 nucleotides are TGTGCCAGCGCCCTACCCGGGTGGGGGAATGGCTACACCTTC.

This rearrangement joins TRBV9 to TRBJ1-1; 9 bases align to TRBD1. The germline CDR1 and CDR2 sequences are SGDLS and YYNGEE. The CDR3 runs 13 residues. The V segment lost 4 bases and the J segment 4 bases; nucleotides outside the gene matches: 2. The CDR3 region is CASSSDRGTEAFF. CDR3 sequence (DNA): TGTGCCAGCAGCTCGGACAGGGGCACTGAAGCTTTCTTT.

CDR3 protein: CASTQGVGRSEQYF. The DNA for the CDR3 is TGTGCCAGTACCCAAGGGGTCGGCAGAAGCGAGCAGTACTTC. The rearrangement joins TRBV19 to TRBJ2-7, with D possibly being TRBD1 (5 bases). CDR1 is LNHDA, CDR2 SQIVND, per germline (reference sequence). This CDR3 contains 14 residues. V lost 7 bases and J 6 bases, leaving 19 bases between the germline ends.

V is TRBV9 and J is TRBJ2-3; D may be TRBD1 (6 bases). Trimming pared 6 bases from V and 4 bases from J, leaving 18 bases between. Germline V CDR1 and CDR2: SGDLS, YYNGEE. This CDR3 is 15 amino acids long. The CDR3, as DNA: TGTGCCAGCAACTCGGGACACCTGGGGGCAGATACGCAGTATTTT. It encodes CASNSGHLGADTQYF.

The V gene is TRBV28, the J gene TRBJ2-1; the D is unclear. The CDR3 is 12 amino acids. Germline CDR1 and CDR2: MDHEN and SYDVKM. V dropped 0 bases and J dropped 10 bases, with 7 bases sitting between them. The CDR3 sequence is CASSLWRQEQFF. The CDR3 DNA sequence: TGTGCCAGCAGTTTATGGAGGCAGGAGCAGTTCTTC.

The chain is built from TRBV19 and TRBJ2-1; D is tentatively TRBD1 or TRBD2 (5 bases each). CDR3 size: 16 residues. V lost 4 bases and J 9 bases, leaving 22 bases between the germline ends. CDR1 is LNHDA and CDR2 is SQIVND in the germline V gene (reference sequence). CDR3 sequence: CASSTPREGRVGEQFF. CDR3 in DNA: TGTGCCAGTAGTACCCCTCGAGAGGGGCGGGTCGGTGAGCAGTTCTTC.

The V gene is TRBV27, the J gene TRBJ2-3; 7 bases map to TRBD1. The CDR3 consists of 15 residues. Per the germline V gene, CDR1 is MNHEY and CDR2 is SMNVEV (reference sequence). The V gene end was trimmed by 6 bases and the J gene end by 2 bases; junction bases not matched to a gene: 8. CDR3: CASSRRDRITDTQYF. Written as DNA, the CDR3 is TGTGCCAGCAGCCGACGGGACAGAATCACAGATACGCAGTATTTT.